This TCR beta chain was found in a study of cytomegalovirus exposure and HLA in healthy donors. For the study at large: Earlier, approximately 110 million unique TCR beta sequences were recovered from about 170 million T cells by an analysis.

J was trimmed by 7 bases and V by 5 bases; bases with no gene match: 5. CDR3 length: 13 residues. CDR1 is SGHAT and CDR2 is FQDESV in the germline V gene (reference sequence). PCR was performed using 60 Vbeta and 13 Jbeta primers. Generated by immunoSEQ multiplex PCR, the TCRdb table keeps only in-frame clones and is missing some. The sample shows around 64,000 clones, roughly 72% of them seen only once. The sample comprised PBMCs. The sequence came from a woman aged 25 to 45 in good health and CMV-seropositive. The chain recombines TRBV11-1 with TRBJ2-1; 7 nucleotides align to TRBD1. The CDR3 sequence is CASSTGAANEQFF. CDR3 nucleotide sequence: TGTGCCAGCAGCACAGGGGCGGCGAATGAGCAGTTCTTC. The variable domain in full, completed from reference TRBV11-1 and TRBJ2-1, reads EAEVAQSPRYKITEKSQAVAFWCDPISGHATLYWYRQILGQGPELLVQFQDESVVDDSQLPKDRFSAERLKGVDSTLKIQPAELGDSAMYLCASSTGAANEQFFGPGTRLTVL.